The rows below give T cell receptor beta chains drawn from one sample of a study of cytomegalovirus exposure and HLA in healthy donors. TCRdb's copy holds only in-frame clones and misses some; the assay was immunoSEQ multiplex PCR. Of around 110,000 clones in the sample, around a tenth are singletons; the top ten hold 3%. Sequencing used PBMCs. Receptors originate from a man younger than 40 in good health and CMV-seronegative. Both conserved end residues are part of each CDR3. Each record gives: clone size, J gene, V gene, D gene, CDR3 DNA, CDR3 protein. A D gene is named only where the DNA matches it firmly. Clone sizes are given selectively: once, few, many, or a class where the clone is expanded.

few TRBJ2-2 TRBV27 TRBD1 TGTGCCAGCAGATCACTCGGGACAGGCAAGGGGGAGCTGTTTTTT CASRSLGTGKGELFF
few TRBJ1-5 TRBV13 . TGTGCCAGCAGCTTAGGGGGCAGGGTTCAGCCCCAGCATTTT CASSLGGRVQPQHF
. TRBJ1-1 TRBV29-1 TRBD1 TGCAGCGTTGAAGTACAGGGGGGCACTGAAGCTTTCTTT CSVEVQGGTEAFF
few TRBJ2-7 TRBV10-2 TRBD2 TGCGCCAGCAGGAAGACTAGCGACTACGAGCAGTACTTC CASRKTSDYEQYF
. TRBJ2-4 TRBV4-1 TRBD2 TGCGCCAGCAGCCAAGTAACTAGCGGGAACATTCAGTACTTC CASSQVTSGNIQYF
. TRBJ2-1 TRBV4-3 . TGCGCCAGCAGCCAAGATAGAACCACCAATGAGCAGTTCTTC CASSQDRTTNEQFF
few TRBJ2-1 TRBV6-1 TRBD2 TGTGCCAGCAGTGATTTCGCGGGGGGTGTAGGACGAAATGAGCAGTTCTTC CASSDFAGGVGRNEQFF
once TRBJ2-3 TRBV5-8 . TGTGCCAGCAGTCAAACCCCCGAGCGCAGCAGGGCGGATACGCAGTATTTT CASSQTPERSRADTQYF
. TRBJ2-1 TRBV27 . TGTGCCAGCAAACAGGTCCAGGGATCCTACAATGAGCAGTTCTTC CASKQVQGSYNEQFF
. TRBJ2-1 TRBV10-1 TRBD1 TGCGCCAGCAGAAGATGGACAGGGGGCCTCTACAATGAGCAGTTCTTC CASRRWTGGLYNEQFF
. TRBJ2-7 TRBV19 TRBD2 TGTGCCAGTAGTGCCCGGGGGACTAGCGGGAGCATCCCCTACGAGCAGTACTTC CASSARGTSGSIPYEQYF
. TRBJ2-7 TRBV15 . TGTGCCACCAGCAGGGGGACTTTCGGTTCCTACGAGCAGTACTTC CATSRGTFGSYEQYF
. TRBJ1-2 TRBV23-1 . TGCGCCAGCAGTCACCGGGGGGAGCACCCTAACTATGGCTACACCTTC CASSHRGEHPNYGYTF
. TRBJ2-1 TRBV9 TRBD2 TGTGCCAGCACCCTAGGACTAGCCCAAGAGGACAATGAGCAGTTCTTC CASTLGLAQEDNEQFF
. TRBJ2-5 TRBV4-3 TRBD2 TGCGCCAGCAGCCAAGCGGACGGGGGGGGAACACCAAGAGGGACCCAGTACTTC CASSQADGGGTPRGTQYF
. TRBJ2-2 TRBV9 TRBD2 TGTGCCAGCAGCGTAGGGCTAGCGGGGGGGCCAGGCACCGGGGAGCTGTTTTTT CASSVGLAGGPGTGELFF
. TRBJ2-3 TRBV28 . TGTGCCAGCAGCCCGCCGTTGAGGAGCACAGATACGCAGTATTTT CASSPPLRSTDTQYF
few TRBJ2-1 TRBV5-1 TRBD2 TGCGCCAGCAGCAAATCCCTGTTGGAGCGGGAGGGCCTGAGTGAGCAGTTCTTC CASSKSLLEREGLSEQFF
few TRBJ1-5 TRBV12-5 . TGTGCTAGTGGTTTGACGGGTGTGGGCAATCAGCCCCAGCATTTT CASGLTGVGNQPQHF
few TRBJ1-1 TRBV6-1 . TGTGCCAGCAGTGAAGCTCGGGGCACTGAAGCTTTCTTT CASSEARGTEAFF
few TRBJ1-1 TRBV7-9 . TGTGCCAGCAGCTCAAATTCAGGAACTGAAGCTTTCTTT CASSSNSGTEAFF
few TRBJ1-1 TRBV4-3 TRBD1 TGCGCCAGCAGCCACGGACAGGGTCAGGGAATGAACACTGAAGCTTTCTTT CASSHGQGQGMNTEAFF
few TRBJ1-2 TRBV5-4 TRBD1 TGTGCCAGCAGTACTTATGGACAGGGATTATCATATGGCTACACCTTC CASSTYGQGLSYGYTF
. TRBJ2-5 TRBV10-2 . TGCGCCAGCAGTATTACCGGGACAAATCAAGAGACCCAGTACTTC CASSITGTNQETQYF
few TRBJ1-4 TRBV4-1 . TGCGCCAGCAGCCGAAGAATGGGTCAGGTGGATGAAAAACTGTTTTTT CASSRRMGQVDEKLFF
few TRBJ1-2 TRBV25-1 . TGTGCCAGCAGCGGTATCGGGACTTCCCAATATCGCGGCTACACCTTC CASSGIGTSQYRGYTF
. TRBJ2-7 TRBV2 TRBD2 TGTGCCAGCAGTGAGGGTAGCGGGGGTCTTAGCTACGAGCAGTACTTC CASSEGSGGLSYEQYF
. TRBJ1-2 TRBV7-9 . TGTGCCAGCAGCCAACTAACTTCGGATTATGGCTACACCTTC CASSQLTSDYGYTF
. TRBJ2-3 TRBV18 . TGTGCCAGCTCACCCGTGGTAGAGGGCGCGCAGTATTTT CASSPVVEGAQYF
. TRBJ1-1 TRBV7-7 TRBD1 TGTGCTAGCAGCCCGGGACAGGGGAGGAAAGCTTTCTTT CASSPGQGRKAFF
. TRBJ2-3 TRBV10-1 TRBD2 TGCGCCAGCAGTGAGTTGCGGGAGGGCACAGATACGCAGTATTTT CASSELREGTDTQYF
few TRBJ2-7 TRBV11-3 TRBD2 TGTGCCAGCAGCTTTAGCGGGGACACCTACGAGCAGTACTTC CASSFSGDTYEQYF
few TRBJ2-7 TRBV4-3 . TGCGCCAGCAGCCCTGACGGGGTCGGCGGGCTCGAGCAGTACTTC CASSPDGVGGLEQYF
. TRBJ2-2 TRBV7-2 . TGTGCCAGCAGCTTAGGACCGACTATAACCGGGGAGCTGTTTTTT CASSLGPTITGELFF
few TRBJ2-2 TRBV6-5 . TGTGCCAGCGGAAGGGACTCCTCACCCCCCGGGGAGCTGTTTTTT CASGRDSSPPGELFF
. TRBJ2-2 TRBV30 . TGTGCCTGGAGGGGGCGGGGCGACACCGGGGAGCTGTTTTTT CAWRGRGDTGELFF
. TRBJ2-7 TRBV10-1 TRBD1 TGCGCCAGCGGACAGGGTTGGGAGCAGTACTTC CASGQGWEQYF
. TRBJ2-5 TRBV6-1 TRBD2 TGTGCCAGCAGTAAAGTTGGCGGGGGGGGAGAGACCCAGTACTTC CASSKVGGGGETQYF
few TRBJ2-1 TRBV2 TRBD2 TGTGCCAGCAGAAAATCTAGCGGGAGCGCCGATGAGCAGTTCTTC CASRKSSGSADEQFF
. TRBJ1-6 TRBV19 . TGTGCCAGTAGTATAAAGACCCGGGGTTCACCCCTCCACTTT CASSIKTRGSPLHF
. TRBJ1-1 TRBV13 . TGTGCCAGCAGCTTAGAGGGGGGGGCCACTGAAGCTTTCTTT CASSLEGGATEAFF
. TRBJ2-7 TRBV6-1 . TGTGCCAGCAGTGAAAGCCCCTACGAGCAGTACTTC CASSESPYEQYF
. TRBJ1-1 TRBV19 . TGTGCCAGTAGTCGCCGACAGAACACTGAAGCTTTCTTT CASSRRQNTEAFF